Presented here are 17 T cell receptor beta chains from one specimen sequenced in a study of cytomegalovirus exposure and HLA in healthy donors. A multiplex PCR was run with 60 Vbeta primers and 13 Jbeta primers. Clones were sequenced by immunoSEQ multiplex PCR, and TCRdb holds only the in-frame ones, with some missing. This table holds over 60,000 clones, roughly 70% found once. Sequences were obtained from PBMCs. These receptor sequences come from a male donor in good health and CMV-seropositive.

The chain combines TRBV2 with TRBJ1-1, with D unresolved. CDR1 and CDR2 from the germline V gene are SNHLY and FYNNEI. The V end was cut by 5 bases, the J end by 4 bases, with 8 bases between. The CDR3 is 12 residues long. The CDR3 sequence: CASSNTATEAFF. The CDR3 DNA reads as TGTGCCAGCAGTAATACAGCCACTGAAGCTTTCTTT.

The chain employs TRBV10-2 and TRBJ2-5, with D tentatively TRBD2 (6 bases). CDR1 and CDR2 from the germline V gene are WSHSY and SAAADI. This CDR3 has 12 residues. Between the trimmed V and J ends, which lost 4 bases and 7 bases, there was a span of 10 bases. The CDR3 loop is CASSAAGGTQYF. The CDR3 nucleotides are TGCGCCAGCAGTGCGGCCGGGGGGACCCAGTACTTC.

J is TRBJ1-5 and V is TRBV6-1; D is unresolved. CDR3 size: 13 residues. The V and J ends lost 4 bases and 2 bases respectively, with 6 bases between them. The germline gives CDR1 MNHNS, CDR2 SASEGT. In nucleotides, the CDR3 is TGTGCCAGCAGTGTTCCAGGCAATCAGCCCCAGCATTTT. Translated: CASSVPGNQPQHF.

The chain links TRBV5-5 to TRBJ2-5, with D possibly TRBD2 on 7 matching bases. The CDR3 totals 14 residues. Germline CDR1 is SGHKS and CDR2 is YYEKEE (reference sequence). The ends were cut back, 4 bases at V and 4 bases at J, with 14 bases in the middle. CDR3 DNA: TGTGCCAGCAGCCCCACAGGGAGGGGAGAGACCCAGTACTTC. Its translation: CASSPTGRGETQYF.

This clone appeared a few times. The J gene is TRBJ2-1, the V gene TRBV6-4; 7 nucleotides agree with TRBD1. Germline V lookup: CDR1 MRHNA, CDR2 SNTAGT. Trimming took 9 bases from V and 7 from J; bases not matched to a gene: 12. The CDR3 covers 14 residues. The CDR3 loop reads CASRDSLKSNEQFF. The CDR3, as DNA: TGTGCCAGTCGGGACAGTCTGAAGTCAAATGAGCAGTTCTTC.

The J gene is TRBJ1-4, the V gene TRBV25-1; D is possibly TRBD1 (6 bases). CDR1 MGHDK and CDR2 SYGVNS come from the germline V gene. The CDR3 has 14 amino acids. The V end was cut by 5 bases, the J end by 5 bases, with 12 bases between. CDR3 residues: CASSKTGPNEKLFF. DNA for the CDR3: TGTGCCAGCAGTAAAACAGGGCCCAATGAAAAACTGTTTTTT.

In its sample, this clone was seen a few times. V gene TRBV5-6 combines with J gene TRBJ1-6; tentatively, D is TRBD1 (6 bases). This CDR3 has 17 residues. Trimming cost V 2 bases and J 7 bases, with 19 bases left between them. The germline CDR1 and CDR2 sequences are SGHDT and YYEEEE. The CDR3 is CASSFQLPTGRNSPLHF. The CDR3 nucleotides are TGTGCCAGCAGCTTCCAACTCCCGACAGGCCGGAATTCACCCCTCCACTTT.

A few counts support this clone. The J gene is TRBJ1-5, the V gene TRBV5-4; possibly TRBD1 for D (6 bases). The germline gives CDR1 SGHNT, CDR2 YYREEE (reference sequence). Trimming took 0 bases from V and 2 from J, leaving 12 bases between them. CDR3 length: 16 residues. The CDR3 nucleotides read TGTGCCAGCAGCTTGGGGGGCAGGGGAGGCAATCAGCCCCAGCATTTT. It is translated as CASSLGGRGGNQPQHF.

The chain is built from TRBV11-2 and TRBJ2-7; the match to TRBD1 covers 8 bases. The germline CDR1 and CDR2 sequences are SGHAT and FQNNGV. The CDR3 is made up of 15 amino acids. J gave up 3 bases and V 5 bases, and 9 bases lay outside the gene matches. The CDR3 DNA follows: TGTGCCAGCAGCCCTGGACAGGGCCCTTACTACGAGCAGTACTTC. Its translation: CASSPGQGPYYEQYF.

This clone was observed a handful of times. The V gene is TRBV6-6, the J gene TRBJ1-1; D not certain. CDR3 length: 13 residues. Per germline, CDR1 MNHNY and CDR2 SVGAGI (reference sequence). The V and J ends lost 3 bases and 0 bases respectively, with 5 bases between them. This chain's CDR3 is CASSYYMNTEAFF. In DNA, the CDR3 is TGTGCCAGCAGTTATTATATGAACACTGAAGCTTTCTTT.

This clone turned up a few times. CDR3 protein: CASNGGTGELFF. The CDR3 DNA sequence: TGTGCCAGCAACGGGGGCACCGGGGAGCTGTTTTTT. The chain links TRBV2 to TRBJ2-2, with a weak D call TRBD2 (6 bases). Germline loops: CDR1 SNHLY, CDR2 FYNNEI. The CDR3 has 12 amino acids. Trimming left V 7 bases short and J 4 bases short, with 7 bases between.

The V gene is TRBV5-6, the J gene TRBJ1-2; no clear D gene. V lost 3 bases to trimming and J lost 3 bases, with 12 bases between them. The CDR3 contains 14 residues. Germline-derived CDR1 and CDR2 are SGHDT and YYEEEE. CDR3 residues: CASSSLEVYYGYTF. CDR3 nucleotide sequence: TGTGCCAGCAGCTCGCTTGAGGTCTACTATGGCTACACCTTC.

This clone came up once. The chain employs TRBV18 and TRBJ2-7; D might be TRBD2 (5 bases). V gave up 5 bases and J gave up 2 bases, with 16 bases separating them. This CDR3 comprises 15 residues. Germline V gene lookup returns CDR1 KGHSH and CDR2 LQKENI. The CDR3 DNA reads TGTGCCAGCTCAGATAGAGAGGGAGAAGCCTACGAGCAGTACTTC. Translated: CASSDREGEAYEQYF.

CDR3 bases: TGTGCCAGTACGACTAGCGGGAAAGAGACCCAGTACTTC. Translation: CASTTSGKETQYF. The rearrangement links TRBV19 to TRBJ2-5, with 11 positions matching TRBD2. V lost 7 bases, J lost 3 bases, and 1 base stayed unmatched. Germline CDR1 and CDR2: LNHDA and SQIVND (reference sequence). There are 13 residues in the CDR3.

The CDR3 protein is CASSPGGGRSTEAFF. CDR3 nucleotides: TGTGCCAGCAGCCCCGGGGGGGGCAGGTCCACTGAAGCTTTCTTT. The genes are TRBV6-1 and TRBJ1-1; weak D call: TRBD1 (6 bases). Trimming left V 6 bases short and J 4 bases short, with 18 bases between. CDR1 and CDR2 from the germline V gene are MNHNS and SASEGT. The CDR3 runs 15 residues.

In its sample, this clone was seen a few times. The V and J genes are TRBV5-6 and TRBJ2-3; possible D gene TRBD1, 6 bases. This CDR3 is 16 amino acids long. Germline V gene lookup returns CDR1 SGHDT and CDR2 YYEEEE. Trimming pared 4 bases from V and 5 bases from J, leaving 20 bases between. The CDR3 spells CASSQAWDTTIDTQYF. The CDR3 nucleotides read TGTGCCAGCAGCCAAGCCTGGGACACCACGATAGATACGCAGTATTTT.

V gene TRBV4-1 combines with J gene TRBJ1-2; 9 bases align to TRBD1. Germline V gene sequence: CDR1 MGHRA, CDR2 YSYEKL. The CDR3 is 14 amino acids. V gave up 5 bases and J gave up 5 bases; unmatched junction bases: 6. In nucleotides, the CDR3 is TGCGCCAGCAGCTCAACCGGGACAGGGTATGGCTACACCTTC. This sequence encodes CASSSTGTGYGYTF.